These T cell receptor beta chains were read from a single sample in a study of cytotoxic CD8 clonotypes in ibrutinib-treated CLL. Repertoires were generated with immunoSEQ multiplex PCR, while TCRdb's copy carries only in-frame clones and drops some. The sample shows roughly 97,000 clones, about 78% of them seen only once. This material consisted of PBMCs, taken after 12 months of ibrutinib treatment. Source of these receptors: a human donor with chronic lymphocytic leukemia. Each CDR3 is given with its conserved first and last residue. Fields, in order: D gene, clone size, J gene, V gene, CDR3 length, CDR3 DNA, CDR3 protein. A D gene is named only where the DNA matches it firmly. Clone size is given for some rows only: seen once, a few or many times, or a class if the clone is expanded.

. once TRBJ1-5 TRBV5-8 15 TGTGCCAGCAGCAGCGGGGAATCCAGCAATCAGCCCCAGCATTTT CASSSGESSNQPQHF
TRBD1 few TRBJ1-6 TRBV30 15 TGTGCCTGGGGGACAGGGAGGTCCTATAATTCACCCCTCCACTTT CAWGTGRSYNSPLHF
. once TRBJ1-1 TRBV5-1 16 TGCGCCAGCAGACCCGGCCGGTTTACCGGGGACACTGAAGCTTTCTTT CASRPGRFTGDTEAFF
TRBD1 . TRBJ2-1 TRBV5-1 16 TGCGCCAGCAGACCGGACAGGGGGAGGGTCACCAATGAGCAGTTCTTC CASRPDRGRVTNEQFF
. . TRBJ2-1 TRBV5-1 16 TGCGCCAGCAGCCCTATAGACTCCACGGCTCGGAATGAGCAGTTCTTC CASSPIDSTARNEQFF
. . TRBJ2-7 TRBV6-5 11 TGTGCCAGCAGGGTACACTACGAGCAGTACTTC CASRVHYEQYF
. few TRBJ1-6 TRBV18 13 TGTGCCAGCTCAACCGGGGCAAGTTCACCCCTCCACTTT CASSTGASSPLHF
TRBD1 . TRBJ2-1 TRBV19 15 TGTGCCAGTAGTCCTGGGACAGGGTTTGTCAATGAGCAGTTCTTC CASSPGTGFVNEQFF
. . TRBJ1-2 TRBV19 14 TGTGCCAGTAGTACCAAGACCGGCGACTATGGCTACACCTTC CASSTKTGDYGYTF
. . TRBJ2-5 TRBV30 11 TGTGCCTGGGGGGAGCAAGAGACCCAGTACTTC CAWGEQETQYF
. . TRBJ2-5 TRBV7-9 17 TGTGCCAGCAGCTTAGGGAGTCGGGGGCGGATGGTGGAGACCCAGTACTTC CASSLGSRGRMVETQYF
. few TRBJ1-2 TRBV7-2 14 TGTGCCAGCAGCCCCCAGACAGCTGCTACGGGCTACACCTTC CASSPQTAATGYTF
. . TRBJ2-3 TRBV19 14 TGTGCCAGTACCCTTGGGTCTAGCACAGATACGCAGTATTTT CASTLGSSTDTQYF
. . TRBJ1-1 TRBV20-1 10 TGCAGTGTTTCCTCGTCTCTAGCTTTCTTT CSVSSSLAFF
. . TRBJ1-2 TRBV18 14 TGTGCCAGCTCACCAGGGGGCTACCGTTATGGCTACACCTTC CASSPGGYRYGYTF
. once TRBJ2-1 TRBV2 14 TGTGCCAGCAGTGAAGCACCTGGTAGGAATGAGCAGTTCTTC CASSEAPGRNEQFF
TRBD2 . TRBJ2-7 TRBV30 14 TGTGCCTGGAGTGTACGAGGGAGCGGGGTCGAGCAGTACTTC CAWSVRGSGVEQYF
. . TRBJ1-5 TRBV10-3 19 TGTGCCATCAGTGAGTCGAGTGATGCTCTGTCCGGAGGGCGTCAGCCCCAGCATTTT CAISESSDALSGGRQPQHF
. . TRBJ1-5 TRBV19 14 TGTGCCAGTAGTCCACGGACAGCCGGTCAGCCCCAGCATTTT CASSPRTAGQPQHF
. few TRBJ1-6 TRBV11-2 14 TGTGCCAGCAGCCCAAACGAGGGAGGCTCACCCCTCCACTTT CASSPNEGGSPLHF
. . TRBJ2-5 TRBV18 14 TGTGCCAGCTCACCACCCCCCCCGCGGGAGACCCAGTACTTC CASSPPPPRETQYF
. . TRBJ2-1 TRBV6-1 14 TGTGCCAGCAGTGAGAGGAGGGGGATCAATGAGCAGTTCTTC CASSERRGINEQFF
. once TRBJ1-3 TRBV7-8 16 TGTGCCAGCAGCAGAGGGCAGGCCTCCTCTGGAAACACCATATATTTT CASSRGQASSGNTIYF
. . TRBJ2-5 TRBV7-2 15 TGTGCCAGCAGCGAGGGTAGTGGCGTTGGTGAGACCCAGTACTTC CASSEGSGVGETQYF
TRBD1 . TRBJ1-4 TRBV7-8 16 TGTGCCAGCAGCTCACAAACAGGGGGCAGCGGTGAAAAACTGTTTTTT CASSSQTGGSGEKLFF
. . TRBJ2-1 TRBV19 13 TGTGCCAGTAGTCGCTTTTCCTACAATGAGCAGTTCTTC CASSRFSYNEQFF
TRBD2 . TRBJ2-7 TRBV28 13 TGTGCCAGCACTTTCGGGGGGGGCAACGAGCAGTACTTC CASTFGGGNEQYF
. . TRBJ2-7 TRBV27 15 TGTGCCAGCAGTTTAGTAGGGGGAGGGGGCGACGAGCAGTACTTC CASSLVGGGGDEQYF
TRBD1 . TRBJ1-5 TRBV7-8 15 TGTGCCAGCAGCTCGCAGGGGGGTGGCAATCAGCCCCAGCATTTT CASSSQGGGNQPQHF
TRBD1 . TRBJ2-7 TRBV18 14 TGTGCCAGCTCACATTACAGGGGACGCTACGAGCAGTACTTC CASSHYRGRYEQYF
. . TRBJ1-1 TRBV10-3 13 TGTGCCATCAGTGAGCCAGGGGAGACTGAAGCTTTCTTT CAISEPGETEAFF
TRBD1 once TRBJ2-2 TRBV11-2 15 TGTGCCAGCAGCTTTCTGGACAGGGGGGCCGGGGAGCTGTTTTTT CASSFLDRGAGELFF
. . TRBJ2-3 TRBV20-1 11 TGCAGTGCTAGAAGGGACTATACGCAGTATTTT CSARRDYTQYF
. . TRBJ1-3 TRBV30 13 TGTGCCTGGAGTACGCAGTTTGAAAACACCATATATTTT CAWSTQFENTIYF
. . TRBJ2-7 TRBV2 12 TGTGCCAGCATCGAGACAGAAAACGAGCAGTACTTC CASIETENEQYF
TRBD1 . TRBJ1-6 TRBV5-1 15 TGCGCCAGCAGCTTGGCAGGACAGGATGATTCACCCCTCCACTTT CASSLAGQDDSPLHF
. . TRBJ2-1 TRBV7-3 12 TGTGCCAGCAGCTCCCAAGACAATGAGCAGTTCTTC CASSSQDNEQFF
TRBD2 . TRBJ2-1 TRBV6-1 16 TGTGCCAGCAGTGCCTTCCTAGCGGGGGGGCGAAATGAGCAGTTCTTC CASSAFLAGGRNEQFF
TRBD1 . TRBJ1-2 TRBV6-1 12 TGTGCCAGCAGTCCTAGGACAGGGCCATACACCTTC CASSPRTGPYTF
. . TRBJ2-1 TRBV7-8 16 TGTGCCAGCAGAATAGGGAGGAGGGGATCCTACAATGAGCAGTTCTTC CASRIGRRGSYNEQFF
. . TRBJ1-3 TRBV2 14 TGTGCCAGCGAGACTCCAGGGTCTGGAAACACCATATATTTT CASETPGSGNTIYF
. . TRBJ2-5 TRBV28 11 TGTGCCAGCAGTTTAAGAGAGACCCAGTACTTC CASSLRETQYF
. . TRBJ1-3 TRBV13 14 TGTGCCAGCACCCACCGGGGATCTGGAAACACCATATATTTT CASTHRGSGNTIYF
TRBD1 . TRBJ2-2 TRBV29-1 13 TGCAGCTCCGGGACAGCGAACACCGGGGAGCTGTTTTTT CSSGTANTGELFF
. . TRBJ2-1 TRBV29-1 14 TGCAGCGTTTTAGATTCGGGCAGGGATAATGAGCAGTTCTTC CSVLDSGRDNEQFF
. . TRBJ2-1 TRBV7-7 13 TGTGCTAGCAGCTTAGTAGGGAACAATGAGCAGTTCTTC CASSLVGNNEQFF
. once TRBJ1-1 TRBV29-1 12 TGCAGCGTTGGGTGGGGGTACACTGAAGCTTTCTTT CSVGWGYTEAFF
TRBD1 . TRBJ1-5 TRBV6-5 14 TGTGCCAGCAGCGGGGACAGCTCAGGTCAGCCCCAGCATTTT CASSGDSSGQPQHF
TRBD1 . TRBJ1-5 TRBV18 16 TGTGCCAGCTCACCAAGGGCTGCACAGGGGAATCAGCCCCAGCATTTT CASSPRAAQGNQPQHF
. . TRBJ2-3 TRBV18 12 TGTGCCAGCTCACCAGGATCGGATACGCAGTATTTT CASSPGSDTQYF
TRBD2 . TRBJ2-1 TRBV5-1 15 TGCGCCAGCAGCCCTTCTGGGGGGGCCTACAATGAGCAGTTCTTC CASSPSGGAYNEQFF
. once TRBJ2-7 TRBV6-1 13 TGTGCCACATCGCAGGGCTTAACCTACGAGCAGTACTTC CATSQGLTYEQYF
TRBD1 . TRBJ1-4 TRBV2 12 TGTGCCAGCAACGGACAGGGGGAAAAACTGTTTTTT CASNGQGEKLFF